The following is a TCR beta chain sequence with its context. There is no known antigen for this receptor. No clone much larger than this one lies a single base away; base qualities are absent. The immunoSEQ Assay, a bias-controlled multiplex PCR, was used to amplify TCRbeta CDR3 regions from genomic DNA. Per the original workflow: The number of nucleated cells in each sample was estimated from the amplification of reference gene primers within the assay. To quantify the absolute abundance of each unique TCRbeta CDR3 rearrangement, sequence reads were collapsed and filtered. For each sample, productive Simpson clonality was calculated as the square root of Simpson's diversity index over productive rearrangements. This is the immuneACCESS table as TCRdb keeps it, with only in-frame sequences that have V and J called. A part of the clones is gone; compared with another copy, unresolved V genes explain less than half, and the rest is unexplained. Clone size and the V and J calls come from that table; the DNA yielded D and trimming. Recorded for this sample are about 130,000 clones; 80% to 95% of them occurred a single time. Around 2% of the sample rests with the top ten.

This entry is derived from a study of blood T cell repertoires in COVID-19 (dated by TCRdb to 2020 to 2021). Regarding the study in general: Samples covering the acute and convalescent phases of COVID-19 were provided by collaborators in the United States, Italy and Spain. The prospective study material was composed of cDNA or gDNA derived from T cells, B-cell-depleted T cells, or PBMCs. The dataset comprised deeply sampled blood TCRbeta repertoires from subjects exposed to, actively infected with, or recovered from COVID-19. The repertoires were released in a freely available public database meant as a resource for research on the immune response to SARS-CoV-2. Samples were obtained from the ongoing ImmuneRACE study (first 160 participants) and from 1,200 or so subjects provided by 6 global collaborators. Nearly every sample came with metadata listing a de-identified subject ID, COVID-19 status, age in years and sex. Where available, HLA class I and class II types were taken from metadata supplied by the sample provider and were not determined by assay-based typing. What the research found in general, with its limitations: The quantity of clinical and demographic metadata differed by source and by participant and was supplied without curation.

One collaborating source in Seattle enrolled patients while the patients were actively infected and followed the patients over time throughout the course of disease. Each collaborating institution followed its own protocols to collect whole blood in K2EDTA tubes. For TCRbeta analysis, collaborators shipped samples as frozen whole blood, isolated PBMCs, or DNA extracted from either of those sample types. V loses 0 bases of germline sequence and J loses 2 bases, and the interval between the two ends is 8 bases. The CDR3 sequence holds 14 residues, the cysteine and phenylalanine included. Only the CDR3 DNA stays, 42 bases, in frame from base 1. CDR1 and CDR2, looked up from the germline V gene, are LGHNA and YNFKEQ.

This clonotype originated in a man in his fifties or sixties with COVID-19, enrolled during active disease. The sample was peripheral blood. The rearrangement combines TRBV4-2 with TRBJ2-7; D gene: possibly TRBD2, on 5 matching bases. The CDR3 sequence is CASSQDAGTYEQYF. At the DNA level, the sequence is TGTGCCAGCAGCCAAGACGCGGGTACCTACGAGCAGTACTTC.